This TCR beta chain was observed in a study of neurological immune-mediated disorders. This clonotype was seen at least ten times. J lost 8 bases, V lost 3 bases, and 7 bases had no gene match. This CDR3 region has 14 residues. Germline CDR1 SGHTA, CDR2 FQGNSA. MiXCR, run by TCRdb on the 5' RACE reads, gives a single entry per CDR3 protein. The repertoire consists of some 21,000 distinct CDR3 sequences, with around 15% occurring once and the leading ten covering 15%. This rearrangement joins TRBV7-2 to TRBJ1-3, with 7 bases fitting TRBD1. The source material was PBMCs. The source is a female donor with HTLV-1-associated myelopathy (HAM/TSP). CDR3 sequence (DNA): TGTGCCAGCAGCTTCAAGGGGGCCGACCACACCATATATTTT. It encodes CASSFKGADHTIYF.